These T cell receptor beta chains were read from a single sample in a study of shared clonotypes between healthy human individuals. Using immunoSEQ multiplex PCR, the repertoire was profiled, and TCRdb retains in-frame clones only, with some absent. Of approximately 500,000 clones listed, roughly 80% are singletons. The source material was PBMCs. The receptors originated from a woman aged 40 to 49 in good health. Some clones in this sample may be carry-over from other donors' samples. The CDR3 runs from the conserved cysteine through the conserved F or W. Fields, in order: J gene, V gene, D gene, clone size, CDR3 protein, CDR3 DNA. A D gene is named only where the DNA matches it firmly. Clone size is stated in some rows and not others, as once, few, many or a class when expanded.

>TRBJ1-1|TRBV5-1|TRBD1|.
CASSFETGGAAFF
TGCGCCAGCAGCTTCGAAACAGGGGGCGCAGCTTTCTTT
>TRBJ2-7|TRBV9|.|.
CASSPSWRAPSSYEQYF
TGTGCCAGCAGCCCATCTTGGAGGGCTCCTAGCTCCTACGAGCAGTACTTC
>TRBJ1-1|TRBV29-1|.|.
CSVDRAWTEAFF
TGCAGCGTTGACAGGGCTTGGACTGAAGCTTTCTTT
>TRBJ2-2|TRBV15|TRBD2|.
CATSRDLGGSNTGELFF
TGTGCCACCAGCAGAGATCTTGGCGGGAGTAACACCGGGGAGCTGTTTTTT
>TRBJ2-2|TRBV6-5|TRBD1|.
CASRRQGYTGELFF
TGTGCCAGCAGACGACAGGGTTACACCGGGGAGCTGTTTTTT
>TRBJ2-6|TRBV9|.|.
CASSWADSGANVLTF
TGTGCCAGCAGCTGGGCCGACTCTGGGGCCAACGTCCTGACTTTC
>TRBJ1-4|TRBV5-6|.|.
CASSSVRANEKLFF
TGTGCCAGCAGCTCCGTTCGGGCTAATGAAAAACTGTTTTTT
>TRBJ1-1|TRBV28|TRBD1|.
CASNQGGAGAEAFF
TGTGCCAGCAACCAGGGGGGGGCAGGGGCTGAAGCTTTCTTT
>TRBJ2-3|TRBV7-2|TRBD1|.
CASSLDRGTDTQYF
TGCGCCAGCAGCTTAGACAGGGGAACAGATACGCAGTATTTT
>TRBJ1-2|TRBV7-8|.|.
CASSRSTVYGYTF
TGTGCCAGCAGCCGATCAACAGTCTATGGCTACACCTTC
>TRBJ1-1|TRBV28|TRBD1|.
CASSRTGDYTEAFF
TGTGCCAGCAGTCGGACAGGGGATTACACTGAAGCTTTCTTT
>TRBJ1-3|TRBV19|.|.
CASSAGHTSGNTIYF
TGTGCCAGTAGTGCGGGACATACATCTGGAAACACCATATATTTT
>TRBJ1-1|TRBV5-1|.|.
CASSPAEFTEAFF
TGCGCCAGCAGCCCGGCGGAATTCACTGAAGCTTTCTTT
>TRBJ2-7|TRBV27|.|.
CASSLGLPSYEQYF
TGTGCCAGCAGTTTAGGGCTGCCCTCCTACGAGCAGTACTTC
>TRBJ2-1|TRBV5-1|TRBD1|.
CASSRAGTGVYYNEQFF
TGCGCCAGCAGCCGGGCCGGGACAGGGGTTTACTACAATGAGCAGTTCTTC
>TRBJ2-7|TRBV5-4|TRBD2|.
CASSLVGSGRASYEQYF
TGTGCCAGCAGCTTGGTGGGTAGCGGGAGGGCCTCCTACGAGCAGTACTTC
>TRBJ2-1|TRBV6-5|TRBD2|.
CASSYSASGSYEQFF
TGTGCCAGCAGTTACTCGGCTAGCGGGAGCTATGAGCAGTTCTTC
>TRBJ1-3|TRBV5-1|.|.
CASSLGQPGNTIYF
TGCGCCAGCAGCTTGGGACAGCCAGGAAACACCATATATTTT
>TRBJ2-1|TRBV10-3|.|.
CAIRGSDGPGEQFF
TGTGCCATCAGAGGAAGCGACGGACCGGGTGAGCAGTTCTTC
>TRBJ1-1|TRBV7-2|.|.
CASRPGPGPTEAFF
TGTGCCAGCAGACCGGGCCCGGGACCTACTGAAGCTTTCTTT
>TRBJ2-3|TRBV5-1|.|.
CASSPFGTDTQYF
TGCGCCAGCAGCCCCTTTGGCACAGATACGCAGTATTTT
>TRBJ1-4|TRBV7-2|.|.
CASSSGQYNEKLFF
TGTGCCAGCAGCTCAGGACAGTATAATGAAAAACTGTTTTTT
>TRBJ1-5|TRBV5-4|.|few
CASSLDNQPQHF
TGTGCCAGCAGCTTGGATAATCAGCCCCAGCATTTT
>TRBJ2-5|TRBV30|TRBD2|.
CAWVSGGGETQYF
TGTGCCTGGGTTAGCGGGGGCGGGGAGACCCAGTACTTC
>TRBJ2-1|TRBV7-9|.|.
CASNSDGNEQFF
TGTGCCAGCAACTCGGACGGGAATGAGCAGTTCTTC
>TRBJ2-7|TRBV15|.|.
CATSRDIGIHEQYF
TGTGCCACCAGCAGAGATATTGGCATCCACGAGCAGTACTTC
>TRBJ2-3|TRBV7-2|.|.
CASSLIDTQYF
TGTGCCAGCAGCTTAATAGATACGCAGTATTTT
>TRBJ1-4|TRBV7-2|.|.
CASSPWTGEKLFF
TGTGCCAGCAGCCCGTGGACTGGGGAAAAACTGTTTTTT
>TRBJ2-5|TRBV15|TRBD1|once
CATSRQGAGETQYF
TGTGCCACCAGCAGACAGGGGGCAGGGGAGACCCAGTACTTC
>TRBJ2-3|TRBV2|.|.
CASSPRRATDTQYF
TGTGCCAGCAGCCCTAGGAGGGCTACAGATACGCAGTATTTT
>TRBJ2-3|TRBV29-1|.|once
CSGGERAADTQYF
TGCAGCGGGGGGGAGCGGGCGGCAGATACGCAGTATTTT
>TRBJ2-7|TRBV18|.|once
CASSPGLASGREQYF
TGTGCCAGCTCACCGGGGCTAGCGAGTGGTAGGGAGCAGTACTTC
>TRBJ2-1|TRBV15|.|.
CATSEGYNEQFF
TGTGCCACCAGTGAGGGGTACAATGAGCAGTTCTTC
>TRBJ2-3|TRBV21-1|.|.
CASSKALAQAYSTDTQYF
TGTGCCAGCAGCAAAGCGCTTGCCCAGGCCTACAGCACAGATACGCAGTATTTT
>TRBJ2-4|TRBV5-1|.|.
CASSLDVGAKNIQYF
TGCGCCAGCAGCTTGGATGTGGGTGCCAAAAACATTCAGTACTTC
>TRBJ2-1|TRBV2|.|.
CASRGTGAGDEQFF
TGTGCCAGCAGGGGGACTGGGGCCGGTGATGAGCAGTTCTTC
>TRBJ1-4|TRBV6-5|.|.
CASSYDSRPTLEKLFF
TGTGCCAGCAGTTACGACAGCAGACCGACCCTTGAAAAACTGTTTTTT
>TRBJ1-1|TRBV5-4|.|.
CAPSPSGGGTHRAFF
TGTGCCCCCAGCCCAAGCGGAGGAGGGACCCACAGAGCTTTCTTT
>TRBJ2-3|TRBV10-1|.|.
CASKGGTDTQYF
TGCGCCAGCAAGGGGGGGACAGATACGCAGTATTTT
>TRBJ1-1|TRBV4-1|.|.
CASSQADSLEAFF
TGCGCCAGCAGCCAAGCCGACAGTCTAGAGGCTTTCTTT
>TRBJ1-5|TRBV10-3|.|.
CAIRGVPNQPQHF
TGTGCCATCAGGGGAGTGCCCAATCAGCCCCAGCATTTT
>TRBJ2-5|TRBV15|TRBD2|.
CATSREGLAGHETQYF
TGTGCCACCAGCAGAGAAGGGCTAGCGGGACATGAGACCCAGTACTTC
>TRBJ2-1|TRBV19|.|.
CASSIAGPYNEQFF
TGTGCCAGTAGTATAGCGGGACCCTACAATGAGCAGTTCTTC
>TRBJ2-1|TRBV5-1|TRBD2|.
CASSLAALAGGEQFF
TGCGCCAGCAGCTTGGCCGCACTAGCGGGAGGCGAGCAGTTCTTC
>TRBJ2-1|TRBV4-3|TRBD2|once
CASSQELAGVGEQFF
TGCGCCAGCAGCCAAGAACTAGCGGGAGTAGGTGAGCAGTTCTTC
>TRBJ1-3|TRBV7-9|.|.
CASSLDDSSGNTIYF
TGTGCCAGCAGCTTGGACGACAGTTCTGGAAACACCATATATTTT
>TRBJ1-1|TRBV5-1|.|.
CASSLGQYEAFF
TGCGCCAGCAGCTTGGGTCAGTATGAAGCTTTCTTT
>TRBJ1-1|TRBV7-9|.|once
CASSGGSYYVTNTEAFF
TGTGCCAGCAGCGGAGGATCATATTACGTCACGAACACTGAAGCTTTCTTT
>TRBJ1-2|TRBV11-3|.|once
CASSQEGAHYGYTF
TGTGCCAGCAGCCAAGAAGGGGCCCACTATGGCTACACCTTC
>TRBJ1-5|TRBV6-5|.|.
CASSYGPNQPQHF
TGTGCCAGCAGTTACGGTCCTAATCAGCCCCAGCATTTT
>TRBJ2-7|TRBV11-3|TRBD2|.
CASSLAAGLAYEQYF
TGTGCCAGCAGCTTAGCAGCCGGACTAGCATACGAGCAGTACTTC
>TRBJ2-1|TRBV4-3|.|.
CASSQGGLAKYNEQFF
TGCGCCAGCAGCCAAGGTGGGCTAGCTAAGTACAATGAGCAGTTCTTC
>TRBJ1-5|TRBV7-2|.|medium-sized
CASSLVLGGNNQPQHF
TGTGCCAGCAGCTTAGTCTTGGGGGGGAATAACCAGCCCCAGCATTTT
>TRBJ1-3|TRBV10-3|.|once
CAIRDSNDFGNTIYF
TGTGCCATCAGGGACAGTAACGATTTTGGAAACACCATATATTTT
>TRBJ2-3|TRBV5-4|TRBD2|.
CASSMGPLATPKYF
TGTGCCAGCTCTATGGGCCCACTAGCGACGCCGAAGTATTTT
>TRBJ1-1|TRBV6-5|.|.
CASSYSKGLMTEAFF
TGTGCCAGCAGTTACTCGAAGGGCTTGATGACTGAAGCTTTCTTT
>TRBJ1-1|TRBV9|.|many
CASSAGTGTEAFF
TGTGCCAGCAGCGCGGGGACTGGAACTGAAGCTTTCTTT